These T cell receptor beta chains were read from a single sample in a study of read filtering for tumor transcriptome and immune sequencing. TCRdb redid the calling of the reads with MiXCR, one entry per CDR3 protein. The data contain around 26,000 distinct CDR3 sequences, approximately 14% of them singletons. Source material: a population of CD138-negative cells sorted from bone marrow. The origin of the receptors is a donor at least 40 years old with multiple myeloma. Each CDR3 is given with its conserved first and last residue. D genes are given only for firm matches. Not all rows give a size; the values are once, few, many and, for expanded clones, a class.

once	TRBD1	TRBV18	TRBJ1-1	CASSPDIQGSLEAFF	TGTGCCAGCTCACCAGACATACAGGGGAGCCTTGAAGCATTCTTT
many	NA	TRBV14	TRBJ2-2	CASSPTGLGNTGELFF	TGTGCCAGCAGTCCTACAGGGTTAGGGAACACCGGGGAGCTGTTTTTT
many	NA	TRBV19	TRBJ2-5	CASSIDHRGGQETQYF	TGTGCCAGTAGTATAGATCACAGGGGAGGACAAGAGACCCAGTACTTC
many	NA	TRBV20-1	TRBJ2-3	CSARQGRDTQYF	TGCAGTGCTAGACAGGGGAGAGATACGCAGTATTTT
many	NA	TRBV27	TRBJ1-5	CASSLSPRGEQPQHF	TGTGCCAGCAGTTTATCCCCCAGGGGAGAGCAGCCCCAGCATTTT
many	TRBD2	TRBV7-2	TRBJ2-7	CASSSGLAGGYHEQYF	TGTGCCAGCAGCTCGGGACTAGCGGGAGGGTACCACGAGCAGTACTTC
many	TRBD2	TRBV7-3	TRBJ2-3	CASSLYGRASDTQYF	TGTGCCAGCAGCTTATACGGGAGGGCCTCAGATACGCAGTATTTT
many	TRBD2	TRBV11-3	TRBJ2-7	CASSFGLAGGTYEQYF	TGTGCCAGCAGCTTCGGACTAGCGGGAGGAACCTACGAGCAGTACTTC
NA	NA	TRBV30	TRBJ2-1	CAWSEQGMYNEQFF	TGTGCCTGGAGCGAGCAGGGAATGTACAATGAGCAGTTCTTT
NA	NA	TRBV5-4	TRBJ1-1	CASSTRTNREGEAFF	TGTGCCAGCAGCACTCGAACTAACAGGGAGGGTGAAGCTTTCTTT
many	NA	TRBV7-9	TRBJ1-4	CASSLSLRIATNEKLFF	TGTGCCAGCAGCTTATCTTTGAGGATTGCAACTAATGAAAAACTGTTTTTT
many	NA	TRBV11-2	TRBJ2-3	CASSLRGEGPDTQYF	TGTGCCAGCAGCTTAAGGGGAGAAGGTCCAGATACGCAGTATTTT
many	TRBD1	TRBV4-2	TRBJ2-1	CASSQDRGKGEQFF	TGTGCCAGCAGCCAAGACAGGGGGAAGGGTGAGCAGTTCTTC
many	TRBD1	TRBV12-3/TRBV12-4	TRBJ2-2	CASRTGESGELFF	TGTGCCAGCAGGACAGGGGAGTCCGGGGAGCTGTTTTTT
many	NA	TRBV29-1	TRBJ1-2	CSVVPQGNEGYTF	TGCAGCGTTGTCCCCCAGGGGAATGAAGGCTACACCTTC
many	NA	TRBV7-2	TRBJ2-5	CASSQSSRGTQYF	TGTGCCAGCAGCCAGTCCTCCCGGGGGACCCAGTACTTC
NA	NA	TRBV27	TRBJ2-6	CASSFSQKLGSGANVLTF	TGTGCTAGCAGTTTCTCACAGAAACTGGGCTCTGGGGCCAACGTCCTGACTTTC
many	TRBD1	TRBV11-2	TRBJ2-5	CASSLGPGQGQETQYF	TGTGCCAGCAGCTTGGGGCCGGGACAGGGACAAGAGACCCAGTACTTC
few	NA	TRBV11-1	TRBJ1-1	CASSLDFTEAFF	TGTGCCAGCAGCTTGGATTTCACTGAAGCTTTCTTT
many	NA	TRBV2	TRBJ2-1	CASSLLRDQFF	TGTGCCAGCAGCCTACTCAGAGACCAGTTCTTC
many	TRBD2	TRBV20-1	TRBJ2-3	CSASTSGGTDTQYF	TGCAGTGCTAGCACTAGCGGGGGCACAGATACGCAGTATTTT
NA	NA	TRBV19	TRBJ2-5	CASSIQQEETQYF	TGTGCCAGTAGTATCCAGCAGGAAGAGACCCAGTACTTC
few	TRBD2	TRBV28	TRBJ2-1	CASNSAGGGNEQFF	TGTGCCAGCAACTCAGCGGGAGGTGGCAATGAGCAGTTCTTC
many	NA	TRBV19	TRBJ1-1	CASVLAWGPSEAFF	TGTGCCAGCGTCCTAGCGTGGGGTCCTTCTGAAGCTTTCTTT
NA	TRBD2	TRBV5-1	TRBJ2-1	CASSSGTSNEQFF	TGCGCCAGCAGCTCCGGGACTAGTAACGAGCAGTTCTTC
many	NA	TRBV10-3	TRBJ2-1	CAISENPGTASSYNEQFF	TGTGCCATCAGCGAAAACCCCGGGACGGCAAGCTCCTACAATGAGCAGTTCTTC
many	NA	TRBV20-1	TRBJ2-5	CSARTPLSMGVGETQYF	TGCAGTGCTAGAACCCCCCTCAGCATGGGAGTAGGAGAGACCCAGTACTTC
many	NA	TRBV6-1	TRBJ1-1	CASTQTENTEAFF	TGTGCCAGCACTCAGACCGAGAACACTGAAGCTTTCTTT
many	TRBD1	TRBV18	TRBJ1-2	CASSPTGNVALGYTF	TGTGCCAGCTCACCGACAGGGAATGTTGCGCTTGGCTACACCTTC
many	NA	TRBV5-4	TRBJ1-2	CASIGGSNYGYTF	TGTGCCAGCATAGGGGGATCGAACTATGGCTACACCTTC
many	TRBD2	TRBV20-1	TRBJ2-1	CSVAGGPGSYNEQFF	TGCAGTGTCGCGGGAGGGCCGGGATCCTACAATGAGCAGTTCTTC
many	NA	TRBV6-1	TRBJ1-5	CASSEANGFNQPQHF	TGTGCCAGCAGTGAAGCCAACGGTTTTAATCAGCCCCAGCATTTT
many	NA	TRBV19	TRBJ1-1	CASSTGRNTEAFF	TGTGCCAGTAGCACAGGGAGGAACACTGAAGCTTTCTTT
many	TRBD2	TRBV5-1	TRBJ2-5	CASSLAGGYQETQYF	TGCGCCAGCAGCTTGGCGGGAGGATACCAAGAGACCCAGTACTTC
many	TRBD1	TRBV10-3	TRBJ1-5	CASSGGSSNQPQHF	TGTGCCAGTTCAGGGGGCTCGAGCAATCAGCCCCAGCATTTT
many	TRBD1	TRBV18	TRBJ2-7	CASSATGASYEQYF	TGTGCCAGCTCAGCAACAGGGGCCTCCTACGAGCAGTACTTC
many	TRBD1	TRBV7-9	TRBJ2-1	CASSPRQGGLLVLSNNEQFF	TGTGCCAGCAGCCCTAGACAGGGGGGCCTACTGGTGCTGAGCAACAATGAGCAGTTCTTC
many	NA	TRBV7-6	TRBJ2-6	CASSLGGRHSGAYVLTF	TGTGCCAGCAGCTTAGGCGGGCGCCATTCGGGGGCCTACGTCCTGACTTTC
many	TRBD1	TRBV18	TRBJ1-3	CASSPSARGNTIYF	TGTGCCAGCTCACCAAGCGCCAGGGGGAACACCATATATTTT
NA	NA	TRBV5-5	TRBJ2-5	CASSLVEYQETQYF	TGTGCCAGCAGCTTAGTTGAGTACCAAGAGACCCAGTACTTC
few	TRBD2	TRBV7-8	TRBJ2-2	CASSSLRGLAEGNTGELFF	TGTGCCAGCAGCTCCCTCAGGGGACTAGCGGAGGGGAACACCGGGGAGCTGTTTTTT
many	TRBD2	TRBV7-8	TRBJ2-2	CASSLARLAANTGELFF	TGTGCCAGCAGCTTAGCGCGACTAGCGGCGAACACCGGGGAGCTGTTTTTT
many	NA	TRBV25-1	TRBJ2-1	CASRKSRRVEQFF	TGTGCCAGCAGGAAGTCTAGGCGAGTTGAGCAGTTCTTC
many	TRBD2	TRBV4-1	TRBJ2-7	CASSPGLALAHEQYF	TGCGCCAGCAGCCCTGGACTAGCTCTCGCCCACGAGCAGTACTTC
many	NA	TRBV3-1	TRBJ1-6	CASSQVEGSDSPLHF	TGTGCCAGCAGCCAAGTGGAAGGATCAGATTCACCCCTCCACTTT
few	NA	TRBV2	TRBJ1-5	CASSADSRGGEPQHF	TGTGCCAGCAGTGCGGACTCGCGGGGGGGGGAGCCCCAGCATTTT
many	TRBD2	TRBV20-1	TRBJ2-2	CSAMRTSGRSGELFF	TGCAGTGCAATGCGGACTAGCGGGAGGTCAGGGGAGCTGTTTTTT
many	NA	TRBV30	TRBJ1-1	CAWSVLGGTEAFF	TGTGCCTGGAGTGTACTGGGAGGCACTGAAGCTTTCTTT
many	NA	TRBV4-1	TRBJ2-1	CASSQEDLRVEQFF	TGCGCCAGCAGCCAAGAAGACCTCAGGGTTGAGCAGTTCTTC
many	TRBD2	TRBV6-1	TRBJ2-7	CASSVETSGQRSYEQYF	TGTGCCAGCAGTGTTGAGACTAGCGGGCAACGCTCCTACGAGCAGTACTTC
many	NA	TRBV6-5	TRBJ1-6	CASSSLGHESNSPLHF	TGTGCCAGCAGTTCCCTTGGACATGAATCAAATTCACCCCTCCACTTT
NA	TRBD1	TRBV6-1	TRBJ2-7	CASSHRQGGEQYF	TGTGCCAGCAGTCATAGACAGGGCGGTGAGCAGTACTTC